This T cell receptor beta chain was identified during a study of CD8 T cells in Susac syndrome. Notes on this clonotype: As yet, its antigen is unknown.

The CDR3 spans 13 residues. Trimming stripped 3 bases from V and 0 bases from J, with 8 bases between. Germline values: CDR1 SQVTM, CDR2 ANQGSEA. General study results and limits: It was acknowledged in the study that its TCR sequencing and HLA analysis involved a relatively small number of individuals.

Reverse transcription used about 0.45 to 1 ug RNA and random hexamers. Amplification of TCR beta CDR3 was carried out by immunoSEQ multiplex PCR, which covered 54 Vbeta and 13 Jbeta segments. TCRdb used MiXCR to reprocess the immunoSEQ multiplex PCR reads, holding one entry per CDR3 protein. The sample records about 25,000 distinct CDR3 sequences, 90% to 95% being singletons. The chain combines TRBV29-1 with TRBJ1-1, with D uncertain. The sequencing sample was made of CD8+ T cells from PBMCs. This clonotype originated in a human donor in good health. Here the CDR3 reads CSVEVGMNTEAFF. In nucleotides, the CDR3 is TGCAGCGTTGAGGTAGGGATGAACACTGAAGCTTTCTTT.